This record covers a single T cell receptor (beta chain). What it binds is not known. The source of the sample is a study of OX40 agonist ivuxolimab in advanced cancers. Study-wide findings and caveats: Expanded peripheral T-cell antigen specificity went undetermined.

Measured with immunoSEQ multiplex PCR; TCRdb has only the in-frame clones, and not every one. The data contain 80,000 to 90,000 clones, about 86% of them seen just once; the ten biggest clones take up 1.5% to 2%. Trimming shortened V by 0 bases and J by 5 bases, and 8 bases separated the two germline ends. This CDR3 has 14 residues. The V gene's germline CDR1 is LNHNV and CDR2 YYDKDF (reference sequence). This specimen consisted of CD4+ or CD8+ T cells sorted from blood, obtained in a trial of the OX40 agonist ivuxolimab. This rearrangement joins TRBV15 to TRBJ1-5; TRBD1 is a possible D gene (5 bases). This clonotype originated in an adult with an advanced solid tumor such as melanoma, head and neck, liver or kidney cancer. Here the CDR3 reads CATSRDRRDQPQHF. In DNA form, the CDR3 reads TGTGCCACCAGCAGAGATCGCAGGGATCAGCCCCAGCATTTT.